The 20 T cell receptor beta chains below come from one sample, sequenced in a study of high-grade serous ovarian cancer treatment subgroups. TCRdb's table, derived via immunoSEQ multiplex PCR, lists solely in-frame clones and lacks some. There are around 8,000 clones in the sample; approximately 72% occur only once, and 4.5% to 7.5% lies in the top ten. Tumor samples were obtained before definitive surgery or chemotherapy. Source material: tumor tissue. All receptors derive from a human donor with high-grade serous ovarian cancer.

The chain has TRBV11-3 and TRBJ2-7, with D tentatively TRBD1 (6 bases). Germline CDR1 is SGHNT and CDR2 is YENEEA. This CDR3 spans 17 amino acids. V was cut by 1 base and J by 3 bases, with 19 bases left in between. This chain's CDR3 is CASSLAGTGIQGYEQYF. The DNA of the CDR3 is TGTGCCAGCAGCTTAGCCGGAACAGGGATCCAGGGCTACGAGCAGTACTTC.

This chain uses TRBV5-1 with TRBJ2-7, with TRBD2 matching over 12 bases. V was pared by 1 base and J by 0 bases, with 5 bases of the junction left unmatched. The CDR3 length is 17 residues. The germline gives CDR1 SGHRS, CDR2 YFSETQ. CDR3 loop: CASSLRLAGGASYEQYF. CDR3 nucleotides: TGCGCCAGCAGCTTGAGGCTAGCGGGAGGGGCCTCCTACGAGCAGTACTTC.

The genes are TRBV19 and TRBJ2-1; 11 positions match TRBD2. J gave up 3 bases and V 10 bases, and 8 bases lay outside the gene matches. The CDR3 contains 15 residues. From germline, CDR1 is LNHDA and CDR2 SQIVND (reference sequence). The CDR3 protein is CATLNLAGGYNEQFF. The CDR3 DNA follows: TGTGCCACCCTAAACCTAGCGGGGGGCTACAATGAGCAGTTCTTC.

The J gene is TRBJ2-2, the V gene TRBV7-3, with 9 bases identical to TRBD1. V gave up 4 bases and J gave up 3 bases; unmatched junction bases: 3. In germline, CDR1 is SGHTA, CDR2 FQGTGA. CDR3 length equals 15 residues. The CDR3 protein is CASSSRTGDTGELFF. The DNA of the CDR3 is TGTGCCAGCAGCTCGAGGACAGGGGACACCGGGGAGCTGTTTTTT.

In its sample, this clone ranks as medium-sized. The chain has TRBV7-9 and TRBJ1-4; no clear D gene. The V end was cut by 3 bases, the J end by 12 bases, with 8 bases between. Germline V gene data show CDR1 as SEHNR and CDR2 as FQNEAQ (reference sequence). This CDR3 is 11 amino acids long. CDR3 amino acids: CASSLETELFF. In nucleotides, the CDR3 is TGTGCCAGCAGCTTGGAGACTGAACTGTTTTTT.

The rearrangement joins TRBV30 to TRBJ2-2, with D maybe TRBD2 (5 bases). Trimming removed 5 bases from V and 3 bases from J, with 13 bases in between. CDR3 length: 14 residues. CDR1 and CDR2 (germline): GTSNPN, SVGIG (reference sequence). CDR3 nucleotides: TGTGCCTGGTGTTGTGGGAGTCACACCGGGGAGCTGTTTTTT. It yields the protein CAWCCGSHTGELFF.

This clone was observed a few times. The gene calls are TRBV27 and TRBJ1-6; D gene unclear. V was pared by 2 bases and J by 8 bases, with 13 bases between. This CDR3 comprises 15 residues. CDR1 is MNHEY, CDR2 SMNVEV, per germline (reference sequence). The CDR3 nucleotides are TGTGCCAGCAGTTTAATCGGGTCCCTAGATTCACCCCTCCACTTT. This sequence encodes CASSLIGSLDSPLHF.

The chain combines TRBV5-1 with TRBJ2-3; the D gene is possibly TRBD1 (5 bases). V was clipped by 0 bases and J by 2 bases, with 7 bases between them. Germline CDR1 and CDR2: SGHRS and YFSETQ. CDR3 length: 14 residues. The CDR3 here is CASSLDRPTDTQYF. DNA of the CDR3: TGCGCCAGCAGCTTGGACAGGCCCACAGATACGCAGTATTTT.

The chain employs TRBV19 and TRBJ1-5; D call uncertain. Germline V gene data show CDR1 as LNHDA and CDR2 as SQIVND (reference sequence). This CDR3 comprises 13 residues. The V end was cut by 5 bases, the J end by 4 bases, with 9 bases between. In DNA form, the CDR3 reads TGTGCCAGTAGTTGGCAGCTAAATCAGCCCCAGCATTTT. Amino acids: CASSWQLNQPQHF.

This chain links TRBV4-1 with TRBJ2-1; D not resolved. Germline loops: CDR1 MGHRA, CDR2 YSYEKL. V was trimmed by 0 bases and J by 7 bases, leaving 13 bases between them. The CDR3 length is 15 residues. This chain's CDR3 is CASSQDRLLRNEQFF. In nucleotides, the CDR3 is TGCGCCAGCAGCCAAGATCGCCTCTTGCGGAATGAGCAGTTCTTC.

The chain links TRBV5-4 to TRBJ2-1; possible D gene TRBD2, 6 bases. The CDR3 is 16 amino acids. Deletions cut 0 bases from V and 6 bases from J, with 16 bases between. CDR1 is SGHNT, CDR2 YYREEE, per germline (reference sequence). CDR3 bases: TGTGCCAGCAGCTTGGCCGGGGGTAGCCCGATCAATGAGCAGTTCTTC. It specifies CASSLAGGSPINEQFF.

V gene TRBV6-6 combines with J gene TRBJ2-1; the D is unclear. Germline CDR1 MNHNY, CDR2 SVGAGI (reference sequence). The CDR3 is 11 amino acids. V lost 8 bases, J lost 9 bases, and 11 bases lay in between. As DNA, the CDR3 is TGTGCCAGCCACGGCTTGGGTGAGCAGTTCTTC. This sequence encodes CASHGLGEQFF.

The rearrangement links TRBV7-6 to TRBJ2-3, with 10 bases aligning to TRBD1. The ends lost 5 bases at V and 5 bases at J; junction bases unmatched: 7. Germline-derived CDR1 and CDR2 are SGHVS and FNYEAQ. This CDR3 has 15 residues. Written as DNA, the CDR3 is TGTGCCAGCAGCCTAGACAGGGGGCATAGAGATACGCAGTATTTT. Translation gives CASSLDRGHRDTQYF.

This clone has just one count. V and J are TRBV30 and TRBJ2-3, with D perhaps TRBD2 (5 bases). Germline-derived CDR1 and CDR2 are GTSNPN and SVGIG (reference sequence). V was trimmed by 2 bases and J by 0 bases, leaving 12 bases between them. This CDR3 has 15 amino acids. Here the CDR3 DNA reads TGTGCCTGGAGTCCGCATACGGGGAGCACAGATACGCAGTATTTT. Translated: CAWSPHTGSTDTQYF.

This clone was counted a few times. J is TRBJ1-1 and V is TRBV7-6; TRBD1 might be the D (6 bases). CDR3 length: 15 amino acids. CDR1 SGHVS and CDR2 FNYEAQ come from the germline V gene. V gave up 2 bases and J gave up 1 base, with 11 bases separating them. CDR3 residues: CASSLSAGENTEAFF. The CDR3 DNA sequence: TGTGCCAGCAGCTTAAGCGCAGGGGAGAACACTGAAGCTTTCTTT.

This chain links TRBV6-5 with TRBJ1-5; TRBD1 might be the D (6 bases). Trimming pared 0 bases from V and 7 bases from J, leaving 13 bases between. The CDR3 is made up of 15 amino acids. Germline V gene lookup returns CDR1 MNHEY and CDR2 SVGAGI. The DNA of the CDR3 is TGTGCCAGCAGTTACTCTGGGGGAGGGGGGCAGCCCCAGCATTTT. This encodes CASSYSGGGGQPQHF.

The rearrangement links TRBV6-1 to TRBJ2-1; a weak D match, TRBD1 (6 bases). Germline V gene data show CDR1 as MNHNS and CDR2 as SASEGT. V lost 5 bases and J lost 2, with 10 bases in between. CDR3 length: 14 amino acids. This CDR3 reads CASSQGFAYNEQFF. The CDR3, as DNA: TGTGCCAGCAGTCAGGGGTTTGCCTACAATGAGCAGTTCTTC.

The rearrangement links TRBV19 to TRBJ2-5; D is perhaps TRBD1 (5 bases). Germline-derived CDR1 and CDR2 are LNHDA and SQIVND (reference sequence). The CDR3 runs 13 residues. V was trimmed by 2 bases and J by 5 bases, leaving 9 bases between them. The CDR3 DNA follows: TGTGCCAGTAGTATATTAGGGGTGGAGACCCAGTACTTC. Its translation is CASSILGVETQYF.

This chain connects TRBV12-2 to TRBJ2-5; the table's TRBD2 call for D was not verified on the DNA. TRBV12-2 is designated a pseudogene. CDR3 length: 17 amino acids. The CDR3 here is CASRLAPSGSGQETQYF. Here the CDR3 DNA reads TGTGCAAGTCGCTTAGCGCCCAGCGGGAGTGGTCAAGAGACCCAGTACTTC.

The V gene is TRBV27, the J gene TRBJ1-2; tentatively, D is TRBD1 (6 bases). The V and J ends lost 6 bases and 8 bases respectively, with 16 bases between them. The CDR3 is 13 amino acids. Germline CDR1 is MNHEY and CDR2 is SMNVEV (reference sequence). The DNA for the CDR3 is TGTGCCAGCAGGGCCTACAGGGAGCGAGGCTACACCTTC. Protein product: CASRAYRERGYTF.